The clone carrying this T cell receptor (beta chain) appeared a single time. Its specificity is not known. These data belong to a study of OX40 agonist ivuxolimab in advanced cancers. The CDR3 is 13 amino acids. Germline CDR1 reads SEHNR; CDR2 reads FQNEAQ (reference sequence). Trimming took 5 bases from V and 0 from J, leaving 8 bases between them. Overall study results and limits: CD8+ T cells (on average) carried more expanded clones than CD4+ T cells. Antigens targeted by the expanded peripheral T cells were not determined.

Using immunoSEQ multiplex PCR, the repertoire was profiled, and TCRdb retains in-frame clones only, with some absent. Among approximately 50,000 clones, about 93% were seen once, and the ten largest hold 18%. This chain links TRBV7-9 with TRBJ2-7; no clear D gene. The TCR originated in an adult with an advanced solid tumor such as melanoma, head and neck, liver or kidney cancer. This material consisted of CD4+ or CD8+ T cells sorted from blood, taken in a trial of the OX40 agonist ivuxolimab. The CDR3 DNA is TGTGCCAGCAGCCCCGTGGGCTCCTACGAGCAGTACTTC. It is translated as CASSPVGSYEQYF.